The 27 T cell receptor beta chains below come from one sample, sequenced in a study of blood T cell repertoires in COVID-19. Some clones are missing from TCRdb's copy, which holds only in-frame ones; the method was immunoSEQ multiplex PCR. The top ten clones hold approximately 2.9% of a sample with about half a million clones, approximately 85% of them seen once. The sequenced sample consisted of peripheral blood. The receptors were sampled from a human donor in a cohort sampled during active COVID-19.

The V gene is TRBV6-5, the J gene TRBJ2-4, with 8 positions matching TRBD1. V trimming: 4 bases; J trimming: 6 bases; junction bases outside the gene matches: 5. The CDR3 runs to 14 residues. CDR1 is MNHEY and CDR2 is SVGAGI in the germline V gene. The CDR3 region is CASSWTGIGNIQYF. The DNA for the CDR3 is TGTGCCAGCAGTTGGACAGGGATAGGAAACATTCAGTACTTC.

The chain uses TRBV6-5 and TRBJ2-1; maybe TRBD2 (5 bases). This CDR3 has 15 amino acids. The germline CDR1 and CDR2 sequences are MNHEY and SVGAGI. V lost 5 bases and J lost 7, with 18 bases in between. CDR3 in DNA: TGTGCCAGCAGTAGGGAGTATTCAACTTGGAATGAGCAGTTCTTC. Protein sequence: CASSREYSTWNEQFF.

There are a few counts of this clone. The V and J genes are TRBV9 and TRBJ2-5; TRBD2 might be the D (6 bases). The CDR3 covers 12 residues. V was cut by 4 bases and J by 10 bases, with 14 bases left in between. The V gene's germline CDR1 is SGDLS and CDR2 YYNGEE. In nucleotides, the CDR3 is TGTGCCAGCAGCTCCGTATGGGGGGACCAGTACTTC. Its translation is CASSSVWGDQYF.

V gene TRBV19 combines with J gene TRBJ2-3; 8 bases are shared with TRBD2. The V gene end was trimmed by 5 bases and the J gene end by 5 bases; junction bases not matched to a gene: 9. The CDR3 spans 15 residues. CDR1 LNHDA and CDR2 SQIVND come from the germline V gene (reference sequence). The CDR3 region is CASSLYLSGRDTQYF. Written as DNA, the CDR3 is TGTGCCAGTAGTCTCTACCTGAGCGGGAGAGATACGCAGTATTTT.

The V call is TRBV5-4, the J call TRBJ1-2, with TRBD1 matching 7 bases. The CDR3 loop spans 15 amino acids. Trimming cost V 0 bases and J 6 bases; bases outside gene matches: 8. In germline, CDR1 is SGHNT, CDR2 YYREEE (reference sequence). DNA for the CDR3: TGTGCCAGCAGCTTGGCCGGGACAGAGAAAAATGGCTACACCTTC. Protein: CASSLAGTEKNGYTF.

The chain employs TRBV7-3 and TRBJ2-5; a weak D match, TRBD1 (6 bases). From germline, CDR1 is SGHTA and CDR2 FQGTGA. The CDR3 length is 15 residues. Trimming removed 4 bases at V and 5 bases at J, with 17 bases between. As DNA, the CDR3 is TGTGCCAGCAGCTCAGGGGTGGGGTCTCGTGAGACCCAGTACTTC. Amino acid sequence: CASSSGVGSRETQYF.

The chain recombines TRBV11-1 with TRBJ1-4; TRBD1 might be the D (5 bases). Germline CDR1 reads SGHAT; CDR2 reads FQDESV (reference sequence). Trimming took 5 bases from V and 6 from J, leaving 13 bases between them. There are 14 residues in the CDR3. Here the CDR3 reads CASSRRVSDEKLFF. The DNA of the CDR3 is TGTGCCAGCAGCCGCAGGGTCAGCGATGAAAAACTGTTTTTT.

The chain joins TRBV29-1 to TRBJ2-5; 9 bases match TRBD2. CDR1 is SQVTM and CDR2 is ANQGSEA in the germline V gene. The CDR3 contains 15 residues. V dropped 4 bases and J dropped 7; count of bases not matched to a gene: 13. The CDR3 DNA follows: TGCAGCGTTGTAGGCCTAGCGGGATCCCCCGGGACCCAGTACTTC. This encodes CSVVGLAGSPGTQYF.

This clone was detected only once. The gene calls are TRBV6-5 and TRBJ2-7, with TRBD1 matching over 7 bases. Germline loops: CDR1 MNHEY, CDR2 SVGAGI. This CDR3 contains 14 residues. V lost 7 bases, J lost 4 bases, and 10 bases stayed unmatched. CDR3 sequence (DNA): TGTGCCAGCATCCGGGACAGAGAAGGTTACGAGCAGTACTTC. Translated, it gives CASIRDREGYEQYF.

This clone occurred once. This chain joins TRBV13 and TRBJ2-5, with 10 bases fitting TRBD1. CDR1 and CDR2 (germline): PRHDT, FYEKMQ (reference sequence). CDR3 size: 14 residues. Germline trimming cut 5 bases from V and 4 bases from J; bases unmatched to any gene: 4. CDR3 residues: CASSPRDRGETQYF. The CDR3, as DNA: TGTGCCAGCAGCCCTCGGGACAGGGGAGAGACCCAGTACTTC. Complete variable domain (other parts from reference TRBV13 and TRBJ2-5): AAGVIQSPRHLIKEKRETATLKCYPIPRHDTVYWYQQGPGQDPQFLISFYEKMQSDKGSIPDRFSAQQFSDYHSELNMSSLELGDSALYFCASSPRDRGETQYFGPGTRLLVL.

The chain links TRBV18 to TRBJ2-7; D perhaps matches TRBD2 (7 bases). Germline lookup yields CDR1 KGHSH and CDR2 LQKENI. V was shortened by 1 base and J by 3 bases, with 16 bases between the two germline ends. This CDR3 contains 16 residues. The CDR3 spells CASSPLGGPKLYEQYF. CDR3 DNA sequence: TGTGCCAGCTCACCACTCGGGGGGCCTAAGCTCTACGAGCAGTACTTC. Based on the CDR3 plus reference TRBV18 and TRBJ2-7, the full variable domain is NAGVMQNPRHLVRRRGQEARLRCSPMKGHSHVYWYRQLPEEGLKFMVYLQKENIIDESGMPKERFSAEFPKEGPSILRIQQVVRGDSAAYFCASSPLGGPKLYEQYFGPGTRLTVT.

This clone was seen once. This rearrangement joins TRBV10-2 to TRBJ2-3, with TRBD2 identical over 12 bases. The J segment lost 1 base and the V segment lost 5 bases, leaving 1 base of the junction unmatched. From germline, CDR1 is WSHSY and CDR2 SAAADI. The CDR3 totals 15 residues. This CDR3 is CASSRTSGGTDTQYF. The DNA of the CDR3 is TGCGCCAGCAGTCGGACTAGCGGGGGCACAGATACGCAGTATTTT.

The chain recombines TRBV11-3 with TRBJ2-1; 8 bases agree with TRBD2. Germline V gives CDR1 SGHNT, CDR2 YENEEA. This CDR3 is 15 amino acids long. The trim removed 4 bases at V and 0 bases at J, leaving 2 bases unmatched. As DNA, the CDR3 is TGTGCCAGCAGCTCCAGCGGGAGCTCCTACAATGAGCAGTTCTTC. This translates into CASSSSGSSYNEQFF.

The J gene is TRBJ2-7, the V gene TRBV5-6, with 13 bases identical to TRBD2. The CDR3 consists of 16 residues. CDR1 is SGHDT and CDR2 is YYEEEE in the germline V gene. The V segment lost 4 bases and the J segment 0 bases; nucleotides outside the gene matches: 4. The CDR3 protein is CASSRTSGGSSYEQYF. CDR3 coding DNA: TGTGCCAGCAGCCGGACTAGCGGGGGAAGCTCCTACGAGCAGTACTTC.

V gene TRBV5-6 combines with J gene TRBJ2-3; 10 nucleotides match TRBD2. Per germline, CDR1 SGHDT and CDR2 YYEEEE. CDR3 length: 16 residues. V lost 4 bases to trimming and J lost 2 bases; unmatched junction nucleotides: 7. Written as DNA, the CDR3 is TGTGCCAGCAGCCCCGGACTAGCGGACTACACAGATACGCAGTATTTT. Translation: CASSPGLADYTDTQYF.

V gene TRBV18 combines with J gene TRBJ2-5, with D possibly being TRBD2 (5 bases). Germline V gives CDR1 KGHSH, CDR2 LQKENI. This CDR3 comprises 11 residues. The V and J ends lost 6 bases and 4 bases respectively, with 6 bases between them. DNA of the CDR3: TGTGCCAGCTCTGGACTAGAGACCCAGTACTTC. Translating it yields CASSGLETQYF. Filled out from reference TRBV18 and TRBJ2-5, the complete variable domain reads NAGVMQNPRHLVRRRGQEARLRCSPMKGHSHVYWYRQLPEEGLKFMVYLQKENIIDESGMPKERFSAEFPKEGPSILRIQQVVRGDSAAYFCASSGLETQYFGPGTRLLVL.

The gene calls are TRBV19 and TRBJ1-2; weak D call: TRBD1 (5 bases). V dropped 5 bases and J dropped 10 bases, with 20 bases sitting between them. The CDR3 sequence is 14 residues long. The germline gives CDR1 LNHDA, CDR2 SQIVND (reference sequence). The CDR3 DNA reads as TGTGCCAGTAGTCCTGGCGGGGCAGGACCCCTCTACACCTTC. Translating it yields CASSPGGAGPLYTF. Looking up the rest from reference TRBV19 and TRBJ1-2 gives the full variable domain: DGGITQSPKYLFRKEGQNVTLSCEQNLNHDAMYWYRQDPGQGLRLIYYSQIVNDFQKGDIAEGYSVSREKKESFPLTVTSAQKNPTAFYLCASSPGGAGPLYTFGSGTRLTVV.

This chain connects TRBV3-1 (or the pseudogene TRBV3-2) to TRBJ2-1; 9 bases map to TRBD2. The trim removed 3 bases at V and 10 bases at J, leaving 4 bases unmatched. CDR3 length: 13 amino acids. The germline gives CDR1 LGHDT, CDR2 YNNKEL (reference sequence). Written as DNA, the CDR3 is TGTGCCAGCAGCCAGGTAACTAGCGGGGAGCAGTTCTTC. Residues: CASSQVTSGEQFF.

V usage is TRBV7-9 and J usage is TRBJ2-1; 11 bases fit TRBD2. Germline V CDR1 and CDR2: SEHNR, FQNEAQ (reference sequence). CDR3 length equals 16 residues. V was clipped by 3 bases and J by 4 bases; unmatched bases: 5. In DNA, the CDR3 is TGTGCCAGCAGCTTGACGGGACTAGCGGCTTACAATGAGCAGTTCTTC. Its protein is CASSLTGLAAYNEQFF.

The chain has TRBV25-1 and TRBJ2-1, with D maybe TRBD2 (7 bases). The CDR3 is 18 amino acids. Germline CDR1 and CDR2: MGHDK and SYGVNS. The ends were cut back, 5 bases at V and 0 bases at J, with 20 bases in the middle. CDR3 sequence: CASSTGSRDYRSYNEQFF. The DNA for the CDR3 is TGTGCCAGCAGTACAGGGTCCCGGGACTATCGCTCCTACAATGAGCAGTTCTTC. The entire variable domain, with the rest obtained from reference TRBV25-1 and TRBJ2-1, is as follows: EADIYQTPRYLVIGTGKKITLECSQTMGHDKMYWYQQDPGMELHLIHYSYGVNSTEKGDLSSESTVSRIRTEHFPLTLESARPSHTSQYLCASSTGSRDYRSYNEQFFGPGTRLTVL.

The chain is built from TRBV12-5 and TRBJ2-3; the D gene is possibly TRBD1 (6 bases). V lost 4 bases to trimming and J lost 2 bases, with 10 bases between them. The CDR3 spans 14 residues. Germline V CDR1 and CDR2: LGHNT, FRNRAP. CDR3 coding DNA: TGTGCTAGTGGTTACGGACAGATCACAGATACGCAGTATTTT. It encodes CASGYGQITDTQYF.

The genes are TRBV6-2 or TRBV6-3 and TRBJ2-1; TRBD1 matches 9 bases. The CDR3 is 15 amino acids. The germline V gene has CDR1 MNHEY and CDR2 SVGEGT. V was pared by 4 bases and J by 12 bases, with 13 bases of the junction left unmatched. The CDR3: CASSSAGTGQLVQFF. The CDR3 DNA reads TGTGCCAGCAGTTCGGCCGGGACAGGGCAATTGGTGCAGTTCTTC.

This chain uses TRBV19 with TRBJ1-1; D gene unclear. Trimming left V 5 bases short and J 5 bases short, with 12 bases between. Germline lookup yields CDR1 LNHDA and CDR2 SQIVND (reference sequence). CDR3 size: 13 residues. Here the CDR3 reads CASSPEVRTEAFF. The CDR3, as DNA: TGTGCCAGTAGTCCGGAGGTGAGAACTGAAGCTTTCTTT.

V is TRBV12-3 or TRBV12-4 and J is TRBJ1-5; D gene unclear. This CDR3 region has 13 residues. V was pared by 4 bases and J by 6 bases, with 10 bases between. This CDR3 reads CASSSGEAQPQHF. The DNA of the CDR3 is TGTGCCAGCAGTTCCGGGGAGGCTCAGCCCCAGCATTTT.

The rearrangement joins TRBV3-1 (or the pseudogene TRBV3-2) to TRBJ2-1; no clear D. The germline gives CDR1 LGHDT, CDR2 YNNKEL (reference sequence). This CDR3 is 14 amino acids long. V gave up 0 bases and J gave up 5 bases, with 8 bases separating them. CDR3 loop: CASSQDYDHNEQFF. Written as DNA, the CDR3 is TGTGCCAGCAGCCAAGACTATGATCACAATGAGCAGTTCTTC.

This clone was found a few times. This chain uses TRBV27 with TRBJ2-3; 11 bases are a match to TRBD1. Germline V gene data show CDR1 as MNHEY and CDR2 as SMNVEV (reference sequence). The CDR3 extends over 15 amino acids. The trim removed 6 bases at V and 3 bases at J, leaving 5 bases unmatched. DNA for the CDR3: TGTGCCAGCAGGAAGGGACAGGGGGTTACAGATACGCAGTATTTT. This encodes CASRKGQGVTDTQYF.

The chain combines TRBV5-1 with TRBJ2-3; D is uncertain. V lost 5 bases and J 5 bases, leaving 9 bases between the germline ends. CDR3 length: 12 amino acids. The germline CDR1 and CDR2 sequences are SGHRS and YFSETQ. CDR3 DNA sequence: TGCGCCAGCAGTATAACGGGAGATACGCAGTATTTT. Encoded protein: CASSITGDTQYF.